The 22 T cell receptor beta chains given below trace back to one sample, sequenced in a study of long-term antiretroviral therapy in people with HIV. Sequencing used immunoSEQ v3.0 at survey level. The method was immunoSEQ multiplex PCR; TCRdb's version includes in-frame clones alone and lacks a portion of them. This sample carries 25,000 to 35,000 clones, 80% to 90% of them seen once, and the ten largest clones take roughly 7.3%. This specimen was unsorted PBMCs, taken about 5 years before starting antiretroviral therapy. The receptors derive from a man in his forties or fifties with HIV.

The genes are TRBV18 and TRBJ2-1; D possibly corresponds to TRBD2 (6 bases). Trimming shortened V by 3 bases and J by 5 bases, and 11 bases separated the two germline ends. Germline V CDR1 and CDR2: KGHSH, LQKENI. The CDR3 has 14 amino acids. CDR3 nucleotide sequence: TGTGCCAGCTCACCCCCCGGGGGTCACAATGAGCAGTTCTTC. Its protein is CASSPPGGHNEQFF. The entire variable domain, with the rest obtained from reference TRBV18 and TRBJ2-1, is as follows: NAGVMQNPRHLVRRRGQEARLRCSPMKGHSHVYWYRQLPEEGLKFMVYLQKENIIDESGMPKERFSAEFPKEGPSILRIQQVVRGDSAAYFCASSPPGGHNEQFFGPGTRLTVL.

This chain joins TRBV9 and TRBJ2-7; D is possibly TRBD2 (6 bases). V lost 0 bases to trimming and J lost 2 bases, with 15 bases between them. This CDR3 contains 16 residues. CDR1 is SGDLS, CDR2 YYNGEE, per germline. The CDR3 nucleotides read TGTGCCAGCAGCGTAGCTACGGGGACTTCTACCTACGAGCAGTACTTC. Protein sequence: CASSVATGTSTYEQYF.

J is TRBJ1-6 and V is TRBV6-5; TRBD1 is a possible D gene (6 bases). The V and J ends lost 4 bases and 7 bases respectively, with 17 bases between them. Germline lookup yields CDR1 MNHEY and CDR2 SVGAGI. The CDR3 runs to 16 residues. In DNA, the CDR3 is TGTGCCAGCAGTTTACTTACAGGGTGGGCGAATTCACCCCTCCACTTT. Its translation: CASSLLTGWANSPLHF.

The CDR3 protein is CASSLRGVSYSSGNTIYF. The CDR3 DNA reads as TGCGCCAGCAGCTTGCGAGGCGTGTCCTACTCCTCTGGAAACACCATATATTTT. The genes are TRBV5-1 and TRBJ1-3, with D unclear. CDR1 and CDR2 (germline): SGHRS, YFSETQ. The CDR3 covers 18 residues. The V and J ends lost 1 base and 0 bases respectively, with 17 bases between them.

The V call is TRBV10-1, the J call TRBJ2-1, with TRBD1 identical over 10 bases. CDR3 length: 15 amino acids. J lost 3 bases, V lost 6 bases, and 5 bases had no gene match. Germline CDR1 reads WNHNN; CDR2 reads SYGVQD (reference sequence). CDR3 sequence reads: CASRADRGGYNEQFF. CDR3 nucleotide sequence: TGCGCCAGCAGGGCGGACAGGGGGGGCTACAATGAGCAGTTCTTC.

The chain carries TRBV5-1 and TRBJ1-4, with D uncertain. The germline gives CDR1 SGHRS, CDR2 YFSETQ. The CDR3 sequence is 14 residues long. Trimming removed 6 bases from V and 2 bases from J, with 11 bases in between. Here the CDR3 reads CASTPGGTNEKLFF. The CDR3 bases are TGCGCCAGCACCCCAGGTGGGACTAATGAAAAACTGTTTTTT.

DNA of the CDR3: TGCGCCAGCAGCCAAGGTCCGACAGTGAACACTGAAGCTTTCTTT. This sequence encodes CASSQGPTVNTEAFF. This chain links TRBV4-1 with TRBJ1-1, with D possibly TRBD1 on 5 matching bases. This CDR3 comprises 15 residues. Germline CDR1 and CDR2: MGHRA and YSYEKL. The germline V and J ends were trimmed by 1 base and 0 bases, with 9 bases remaining between them.

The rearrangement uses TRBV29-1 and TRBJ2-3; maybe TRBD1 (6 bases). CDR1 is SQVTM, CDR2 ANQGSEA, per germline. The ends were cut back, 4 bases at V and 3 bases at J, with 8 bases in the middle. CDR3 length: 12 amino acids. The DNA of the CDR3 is TGCAGCGTTGTGCAGGGGACAGATACGCAGTATTTT. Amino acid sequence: CSVVQGTDTQYF.

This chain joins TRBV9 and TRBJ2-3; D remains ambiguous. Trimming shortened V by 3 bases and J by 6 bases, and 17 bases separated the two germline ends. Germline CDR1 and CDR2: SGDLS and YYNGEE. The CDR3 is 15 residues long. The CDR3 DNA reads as TGTGCCAGCAGCGGGAGCTGGGGTGCGGTGGATACGCAGTATTTT. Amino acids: CASSGSWGAVDTQYF.

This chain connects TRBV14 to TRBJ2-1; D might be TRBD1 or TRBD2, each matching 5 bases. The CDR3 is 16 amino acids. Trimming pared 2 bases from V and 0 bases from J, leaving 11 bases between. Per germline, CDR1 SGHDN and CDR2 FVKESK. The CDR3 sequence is CASSQPGPASYNEQFF. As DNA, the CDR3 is TGTGCCAGCAGCCAACCGGGACCTGCCTCCTACAATGAGCAGTTCTTC.

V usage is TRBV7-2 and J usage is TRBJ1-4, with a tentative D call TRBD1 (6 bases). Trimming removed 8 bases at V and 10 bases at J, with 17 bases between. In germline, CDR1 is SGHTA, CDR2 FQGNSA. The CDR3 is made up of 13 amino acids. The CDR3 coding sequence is TGTGCCAGCTCTAGGGACAATCGCCGAAAACTGTTTTTT. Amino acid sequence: CASSRDNRRKLFF.

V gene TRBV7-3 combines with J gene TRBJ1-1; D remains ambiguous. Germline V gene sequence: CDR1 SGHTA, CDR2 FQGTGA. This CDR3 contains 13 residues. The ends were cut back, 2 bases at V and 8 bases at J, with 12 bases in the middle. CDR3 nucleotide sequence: TGTGCCAGCAGCTTAGCCGGCGGGCAGGAAGCTTTCTTT. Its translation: CASSLAGGQEAFF.

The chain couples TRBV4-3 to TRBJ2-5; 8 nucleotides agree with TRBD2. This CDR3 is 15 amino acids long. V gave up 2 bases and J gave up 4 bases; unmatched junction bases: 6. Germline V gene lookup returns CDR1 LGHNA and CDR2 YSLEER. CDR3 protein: CASSQNPREGETQYF. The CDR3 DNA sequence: TGCGCCAGCAGCCAAAATCCCCGGGAGGGAGAGACCCAGTACTTC.

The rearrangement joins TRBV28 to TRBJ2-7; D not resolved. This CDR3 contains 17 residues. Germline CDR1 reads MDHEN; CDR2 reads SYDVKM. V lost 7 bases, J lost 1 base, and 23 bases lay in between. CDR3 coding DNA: TGTGCCAGCACCCTTTCCGGCACTTCGGGCCTTTCCTACGAGCAGTACTTC. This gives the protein CASTLSGTSGLSYEQYF. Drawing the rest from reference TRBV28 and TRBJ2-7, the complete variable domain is DVKVTQSSRYLVKRTGEKVFLECVQDMDHENMFWYRQDPGLGLRLIYFSYDVKMKEKGDIPEGYSVSREKKERFSLILESASTNQTSMYLCASTLSGTSGLSYEQYFGPGTRLTVT.

The CDR3, as DNA: TGCGCCAGCAGCCAAGACCCATCGGCAGGGATCACAGATACGCAGTATTTT. Residues: CASSQDPSAGITDTQYF. The genes are TRBV4-1 and TRBJ2-3; D perhaps matches TRBD1 (5 bases). CDR3 length equals 17 residues. Germline CDR1 reads MGHRA; CDR2 reads YSYEKL. Trimming shortened V by 0 bases and J by 2 bases, and 15 bases separated the two germline ends.

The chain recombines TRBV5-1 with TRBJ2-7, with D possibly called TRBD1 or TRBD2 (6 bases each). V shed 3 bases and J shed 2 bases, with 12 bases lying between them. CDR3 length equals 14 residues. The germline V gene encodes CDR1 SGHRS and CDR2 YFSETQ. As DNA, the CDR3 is TGCGCCAGCAGCTGGGGGGCCGCTACCTACGAGCAGTACTTC. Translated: CASSWGAATYEQYF.

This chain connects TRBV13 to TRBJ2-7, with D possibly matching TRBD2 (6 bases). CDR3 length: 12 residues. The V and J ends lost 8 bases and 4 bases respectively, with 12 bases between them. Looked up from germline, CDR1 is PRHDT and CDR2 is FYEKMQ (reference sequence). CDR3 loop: CASSSGDYEQYF. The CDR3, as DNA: TGTGCCAGCTCGTCGGGGGATTACGAGCAGTACTTC. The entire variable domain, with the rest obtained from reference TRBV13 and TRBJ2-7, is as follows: AAGVIQSPRHLIKEKRETATLKCYPIPRHDTVYWYQQGPGQDPQFLISFYEKMQSDKGSIPDRFSAQQFSDYHSELNMSSLELGDSALYFCASSSGDYEQYFGPGTRLTVT.

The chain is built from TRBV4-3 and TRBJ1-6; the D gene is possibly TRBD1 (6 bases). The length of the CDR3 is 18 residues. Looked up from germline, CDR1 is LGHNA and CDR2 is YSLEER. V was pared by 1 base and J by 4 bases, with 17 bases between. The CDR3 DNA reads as TGCGCCAGCAGCCAAGGGGGGGCCAGCACCGGTTATAATTCACCCCTCCACTTT. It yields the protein CASSQGGASTGYNSPLHF.

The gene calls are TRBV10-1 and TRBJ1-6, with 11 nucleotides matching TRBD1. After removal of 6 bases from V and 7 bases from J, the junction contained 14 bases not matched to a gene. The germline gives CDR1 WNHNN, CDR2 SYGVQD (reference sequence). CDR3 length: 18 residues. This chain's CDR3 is CASRRKGTGGLRNSPLHF. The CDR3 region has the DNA TGCGCCAGCAGGCGAAAGGGGACAGGGGGATTGAGGAATTCACCCCTCCACTTT.

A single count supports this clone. In DNA, the CDR3 is TGTGCCAGCAGCTTGGTATCCGGGACAGGGTCCTACGAGCAGTACTTC. Protein: CASSLVSGTGSYEQYF. The chain couples TRBV5-4 to TRBJ2-7; TRBD1 matches 9 bases. The CDR3 runs to 16 residues. Trimming removed 0 bases from V and 1 base from J; junction bases left unmatched: 5. Germline CDR1 SGHNT, CDR2 YYREEE (reference sequence). The whole variable domain, remainder taken from reference TRBV5-4 and TRBJ2-7, is ETGVTQSPTHLIKTRGQQVTLRCSSQSGHNTVSWYQQALGQGPQFIFQYYREEENGRGNFPPRFSGLQFPNYSSELNVNALELDDSALYLCASSLVSGTGSYEQYFGPGTRLTVT.

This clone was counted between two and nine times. This CDR3 reads CASSLDVTGRALHF. The CDR3 nucleotides are TGCGCCAGCAGCTTGGACGTTACAGGACGAGCGCTCCACTTT. The V and J genes are TRBV5-1 and TRBJ1-6, with D possibly matching TRBD1 (5 bases). The germline V and J ends were trimmed by 0 bases and 16 bases, with 17 bases remaining between them. The CDR3 loop spans 14 amino acids. CDR1 and CDR2 (germline): SGHRS, YFSETQ.

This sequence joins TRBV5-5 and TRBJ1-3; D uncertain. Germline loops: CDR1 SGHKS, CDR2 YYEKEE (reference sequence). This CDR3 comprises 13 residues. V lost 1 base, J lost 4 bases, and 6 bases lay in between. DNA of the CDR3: TGTGCCAGCAGCTTGAACTCCGGAAACACCATATATTTT. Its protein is CASSLNSGNTIYF.